This TCR beta chain emerged from a study of T-cell memory formation after mild COVID-19. Study context: For the most part, TCR clusters were specific to one donor.

Study findings and constraints: Prior to infection, memory already included some responding clones, suggesting cross-reactive memory joined.

5'RACE primed from the constant segment yielded TCR alpha and TCR beta cDNA libraries bearing sample barcodes and UMIs. TCRdb re-called the 5' RACE reads through MiXCR, storing one row per CDR3 protein. The table shows roughly 170,000 distinct CDR3 sequences, with around 18% occurring only once. Trimming shortened V by 4 bases and J by 7 bases, and 17 bases separated the two germline ends. From germline, CDR1 is MGHRA and CDR2 YSYEKL. The CDR3 spans 15 residues. Details on this clonotype: Its antigen remains unknown.

The TCR sequence derives from a man younger than 35 who had mild COVID-19 (a few samples of this study predate the infection). Cell type and time point are not known. The chain employs TRBV4-1 and TRBJ1-5, with a possible D match to TRBD1 (6 bases). The sequencing sample was made of PBMCs or a T cell subset sorted from them (not recorded which). CDR3 nucleotide sequence: TGCGCCAGCAGCCGGCAGCCAGGGGTGGTGCAGCCCCAGCATTTT. Translated, it gives CASSRQPGVVQPQHF.